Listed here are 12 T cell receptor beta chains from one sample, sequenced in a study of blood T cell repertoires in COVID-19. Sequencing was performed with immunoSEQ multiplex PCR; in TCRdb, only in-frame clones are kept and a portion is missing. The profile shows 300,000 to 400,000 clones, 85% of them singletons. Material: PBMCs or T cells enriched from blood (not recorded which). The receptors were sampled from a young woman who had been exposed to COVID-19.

Here the CDR3 DNA reads TGCGCCAGCAGCTTGGTAGTAGATACCGGGGAGCTGTTTTTT. Its translation is CASSLVVDTGELFF. The chain carries TRBV5-1 and TRBJ2-2, with D unresolved. The V and J ends lost 0 bases and 5 bases respectively, with 8 bases between them. CDR3 length: 14 residues. Germline V gene sequence: CDR1 SGHRS, CDR2 YFSETQ.

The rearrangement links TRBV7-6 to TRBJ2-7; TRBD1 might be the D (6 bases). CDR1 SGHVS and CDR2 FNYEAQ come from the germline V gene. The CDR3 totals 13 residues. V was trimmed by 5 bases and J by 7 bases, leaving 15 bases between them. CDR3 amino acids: CASSRDIDSEQYF. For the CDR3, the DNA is TGTGCCAGCAGCCGGGACATCGACAGTGAGCAGTACTTC.

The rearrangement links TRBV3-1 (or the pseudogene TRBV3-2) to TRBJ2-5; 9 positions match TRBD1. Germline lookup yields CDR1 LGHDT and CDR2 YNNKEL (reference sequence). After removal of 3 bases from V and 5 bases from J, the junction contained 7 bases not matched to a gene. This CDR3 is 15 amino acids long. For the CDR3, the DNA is TGTGCCAGCAGCCAGCGAACAGGGGGCGGTGAGACCCAGTACTTC. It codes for CASSQRTGGGETQYF.

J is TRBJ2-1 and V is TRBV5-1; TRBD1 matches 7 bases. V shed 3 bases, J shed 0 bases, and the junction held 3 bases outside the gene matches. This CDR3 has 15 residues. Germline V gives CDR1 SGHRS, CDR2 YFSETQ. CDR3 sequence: CASSSQGVSYNEQFF. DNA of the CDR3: TGCGCCAGCAGCTCGCAGGGGGTCTCCTACAATGAGCAGTTCTTC.

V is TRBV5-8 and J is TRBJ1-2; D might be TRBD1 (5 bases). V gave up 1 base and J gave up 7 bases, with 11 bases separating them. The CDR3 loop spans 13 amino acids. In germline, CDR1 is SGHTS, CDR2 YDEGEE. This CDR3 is CASSLRGGSGYTF. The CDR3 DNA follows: TGTGCCAGCAGCTTGAGGGGAGGGAGTGGCTACACCTTC.

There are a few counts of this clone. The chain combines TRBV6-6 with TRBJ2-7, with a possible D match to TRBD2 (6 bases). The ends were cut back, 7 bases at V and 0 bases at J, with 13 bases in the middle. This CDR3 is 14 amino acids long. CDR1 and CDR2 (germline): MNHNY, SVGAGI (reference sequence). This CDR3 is CASTERASSYEQYF. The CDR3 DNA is TGTGCCAGCACGGAGCGGGCGAGCTCCTACGAGCAGTACTTC.

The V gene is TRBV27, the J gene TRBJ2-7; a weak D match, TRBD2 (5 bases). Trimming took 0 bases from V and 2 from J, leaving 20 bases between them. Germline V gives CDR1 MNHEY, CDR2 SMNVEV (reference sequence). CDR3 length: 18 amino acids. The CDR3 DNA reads TGTGCCAGCAGTTTATCGACCAGGACCAAAGGACTGGCCTACGAGCAGTACTTC. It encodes CASSLSTRTKGLAYEQYF.

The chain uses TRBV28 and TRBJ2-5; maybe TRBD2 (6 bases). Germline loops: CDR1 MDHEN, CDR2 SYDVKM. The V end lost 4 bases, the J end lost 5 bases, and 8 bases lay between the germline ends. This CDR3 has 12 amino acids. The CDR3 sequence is CASSSGRETQYF. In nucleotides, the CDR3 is TGTGCCAGCAGTTCGGGGAGGGAGACCCAGTACTTC.

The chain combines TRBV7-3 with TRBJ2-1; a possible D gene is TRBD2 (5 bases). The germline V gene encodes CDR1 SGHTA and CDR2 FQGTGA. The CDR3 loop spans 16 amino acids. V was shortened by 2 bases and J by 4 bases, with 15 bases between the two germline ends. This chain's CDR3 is CASSLLSGNKYNEQFF. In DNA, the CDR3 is TGTGCCAGCAGCTTATTATCGGGAAACAAATACAATGAGCAGTTCTTC.

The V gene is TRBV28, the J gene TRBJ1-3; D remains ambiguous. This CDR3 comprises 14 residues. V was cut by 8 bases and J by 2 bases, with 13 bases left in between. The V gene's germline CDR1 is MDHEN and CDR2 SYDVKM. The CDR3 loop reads CASFPGYPGNTIYF. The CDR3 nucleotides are TGTGCCAGCTTCCCGGGTTATCCTGGAAACACCATATATTTT.

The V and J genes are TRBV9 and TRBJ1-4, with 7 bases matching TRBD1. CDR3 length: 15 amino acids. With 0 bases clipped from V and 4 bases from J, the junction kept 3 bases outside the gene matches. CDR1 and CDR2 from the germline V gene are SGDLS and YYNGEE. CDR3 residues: CASSVEGAGNEKLFF. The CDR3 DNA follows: TGTGCCAGCAGCGTAGAGGGGGCGGGTAATGAAAAACTGTTTTTT.

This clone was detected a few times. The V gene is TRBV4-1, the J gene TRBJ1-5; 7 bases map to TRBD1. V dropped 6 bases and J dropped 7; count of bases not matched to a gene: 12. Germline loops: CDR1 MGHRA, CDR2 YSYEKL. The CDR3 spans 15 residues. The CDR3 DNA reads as TGCGCCAGCAGACCAGAACAGGGGCTCGAACAGCCCCAGCATTTT. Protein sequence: CASRPEQGLEQPQHF.